The entry that follows covers one T cell receptor beta chain sequence. J gave up 4 bases and V 2 bases, and 5 bases lay outside the gene matches. The length of the CDR3 is 15 residues. Germline CDR1 and CDR2: LGHNA and YSLEER. The data were obtained in a study of blood T cells in healthy people across ages. Sample-barcoded 5' priming and a J-beta primer mix drove a second PCR of roughly 7 to 11 cycles. Researchers report that each sample yielded at least 3 million CDR3-containing paired-end reads. In TCRdb, the 5' RACE reads were re-called with MiXCR into one record per CDR3 protein. Of fewer than 2 million distinct CDR3 sequences in the sample, about two fifths were seen once. It was approximately 10 milliliters of peripheral blood that were drawn from each donor. Isolation per sample recovered at least 7 million PBMCs.

The TCR comes from a human donor in good health. The V gene is TRBV4-3, the J gene TRBJ1-2; 9 bases agree with TRBD1. What was sequenced was blood. CDR3 amino acids: CASSQRTGDGYGYTF. The CDR3 region has the DNA TGCGCCAGCAGCCAACGGACAGGGGATGGCTATGGCTACACCTTC.